Here is one T cell receptor (beta chain) with its context. Its antigen is unknown. The data belong to a study of shared clonotypes between healthy human individuals. Whole-study context: A couple of women and a few men aged 18 to 49 made up the donors. Study outcomes and limitations: Only blood was sampled; tissue repertoires likely differ.

CDR3 length equals 14 residues. After removal of 4 bases from V and 6 bases from J, the junction contained 6 bases not matched to a gene. Per germline, CDR1 SQVTM and CDR2 ANQGSEA. In the study's own analysis: Sequence data from immunoSEQ were junction-only and lacked quality scores; consequently, filtering differed. Using immunoSEQ multiplex PCR, the repertoire was profiled, and TCRdb retains in-frame clones only, with some absent. V and J calls and clone size follow that table, whereas D and trimming were derived from the DNA. The table has 2 million to 2.5 million clones, about 90% seen once; the top ten hold 0.37%.

The chain combines TRBV29-1 with TRBJ2-3; the match to TRBD2 covers 11 bases. Sample: naive CD4+ T cells from PBMCs. Subset described: CD45RA+ positively selected. The sequence came from a man aged 18 to 29 in good health. Some clones in this sample may be carry-over from other donors' samples. DNA of the CDR3: TGCAGCGTTGGAAGACTAGCGGGACGCGATACGCAGTATTTT. It translates to CSVGRLAGRDTQYF.